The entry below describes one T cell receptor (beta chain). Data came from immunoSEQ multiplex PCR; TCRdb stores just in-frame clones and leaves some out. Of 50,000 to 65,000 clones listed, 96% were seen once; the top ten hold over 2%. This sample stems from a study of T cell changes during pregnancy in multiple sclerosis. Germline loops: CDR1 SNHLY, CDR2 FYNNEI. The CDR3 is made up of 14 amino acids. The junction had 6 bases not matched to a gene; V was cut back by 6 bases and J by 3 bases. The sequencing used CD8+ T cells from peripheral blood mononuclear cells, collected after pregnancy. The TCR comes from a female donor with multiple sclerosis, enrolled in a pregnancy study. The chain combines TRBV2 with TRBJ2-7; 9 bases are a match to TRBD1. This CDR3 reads CASREQGASYEQYF. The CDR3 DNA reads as TGTGCCAGCAGGGAACAGGGGGCGAGCTACGAGCAGTACTTC.